This entry describes one TCR beta chain. The data belong to a study of tumor-infiltrating lymphocytes in oesophageal squamous cell carcinoma. CDR1 is MNHNS and CDR2 is SASEGT in the germline V gene. The V and J ends lost 7 bases and 9 bases respectively, with 22 bases between them. This CDR3 contains 15 residues. MiXCR was run by TCRdb on the PCR reads, yielding one entry per CDR3 protein. The sample has over 9,500 distinct CDR3 sequences, roughly 54% seen once. The rearrangement uses TRBV6-1 and TRBJ2-1; D remains ambiguous. The clonotype comes from a male donor with esophageal squamous cell carcinoma. Sequencing was carried out using esophageal tumor tissue. The CDR3 is CASKRSLDPLAEQFF. CDR3 coding DNA: TGTGCCAGCAAGAGATCTTTGGACCCCCTCGCTGAGCAGTTCTTC.